This TCR beta chain was identified in a study of T-cell reconstitution after alpha-beta-depleted transplantation in children (dated by TCRdb to 2016 to 2017). With respect to the entire study: T-cell immune reconstitution after TCRalphabeta/CD19-depleted allogeneic hematopoietic cell transplantation in children was quantitatively tracked in the study by means of TCR repertoire profiling. Overall study outcomes, separate from this receptor: Apparently early alphabetaT-cell count recovery about two months after transplant reportedly relied on only several hundred rapidly expanded clones derived from non-depleted graft cells. Hyperexpanded clone frequencies declined over subsequent months; after one year, T-cell counts and TCRbeta diversity were mostly attributed to newly produced T cells. The high TCRbeta diversity at day 60 in some patients was ascribed to recipient T cells and intrathymic progenitors that had survived conditioning.

Including cysteine and phenylalanine, the CDR3 has 13 amino acids. The CDR3 DNA has 39 bases and is translated from base 1. CDR1 and CDR2, looked up from the germline V gene, are MDHEN and SYDVKM. A distance of 15 bases separates the germline ends of V and J, which lose 6 bases and 7 bases respectively. The library came from PCR. Sequencing relied on an Illumina HiSeq 2500. TCR libraries were prepared with molecular barcoding, using unique molecular identifiers to normalize TCRbeta repertoire quantification. TCRdb took the public reads, trimmed them with fastp at Q25, ran MiXCR for clone calling and kept in-frame beta chains. One record per CDR3 amino acid sequence lists the most common genes and DNA. In all, the sample holds about 980,000 distinct CDR3 sequences, and roughly 29% of those were seen once. The ten largest clones take up about 28% of the sample. The sample's treatment or condition label is to be understood as: allogeneic hematopoietic cell transplantation with graft depleted of TCRalphabeta T cells and CD19 B cells. The children who served as transplant recipients had been given grafts of TCRalphabeta/CD19-depleted allogeneic hematopoietic cells.

Concerning this clonotype itself: No cognate antigen has been identified for it. No much larger clone exists at a distance of one base, and base qualities are not known.

The source was PBMCs, mostly from graft donor cells, collected 360 days after TCRalphabeta/CD19-depleted stem cell transplant. The rearrangement joined TRBV28 to TRBJ1-1; no D gene can be assigned with confidence. The TCR was taken from a boy under three years old who had a stem cell transplant for SCID, so the T cells may come from the graft donor. The bases read TGTGCCAGCAGCCCCCCCTCGGGCCTTGAAGCTTTCTTT. This encodes CASSPPSGLEAFF.